This TCR beta chain was profiled in a study of blood T cell repertoires in COVID-19. Study information: COVID-19 samples collected from the United States, Italy and Spain covered acute and convalescent phases. Sources were T cells, B-cell-depleted T cells, or PBMCs; the material itself was cDNA or gDNA.

In the original analysis: Estimation of nucleated cell counts relied on the amplification of reference gene primers. Only in-frame clones appear in the TCRdb table, and some are missing; sequencing was by immunoSEQ multiplex PCR. From that table come the V and J calls and clone size; the DNA was used to work out D and trimming. Of roughly 150,000 clones in the sample, about 83% were seen once. CDR1 is MNHEY and CDR2 is SVGAGI in the germline V gene. The CDR3 consists of 13 residues. Unmatched junction bases numbered 6, after V lost 6 bases and J lost 7 bases. This clonotype was sampled from a woman older than 75 with acute or convalescent COVID-19. The rearrangement links TRBV6-5 to TRBJ2-1, with 7 bases identical to TRBD2. Sequences were obtained from peripheral blood. CDR3 coding DNA: TGTGCCAGCAGGGCGGGAGTGGGTAATGAGCAGTTCTTC. Translated, it gives CASRAGVGNEQFF.